These 9 T cell receptor beta chains were all obtained from the same sample, sequenced in a study of blood T cell repertoires in COVID-19. Only in-frame clones appear in the TCRdb table, and some are missing; sequencing was by immunoSEQ multiplex PCR. This sample carries some 220,000 clones, approximately 78% of them seen once, and the ten largest clones take approximately 5.2%. Sequences were obtained from peripheral blood. These receptors were obtained from a woman aged 70-85 years with COVID-19, enrolled during active disease.

This clone was seen only a few times. DNA of the CDR3: TGCGCCACCCAGGAAGGTAGCGGATTGATACAAGAGACCCAGTACTTC. As protein: CATQEGSGLIQETQYF. The chain couples TRBV5-1 to TRBJ2-5; D possibly corresponds to TRBD2 (6 bases). CDR1 is SGHRS and CDR2 is YFSETQ in the germline V gene. The CDR3 totals 16 residues. The V end lost 9 bases, the J end lost 2 bases, and 23 bases lay between the germline ends.

This chain joins TRBV7-2 and TRBJ2-3; 10 positions match TRBD2. Trimming cost V 1 base and J 1 base; bases outside gene matches: 2. The CDR3 contains 16 residues. Germline V CDR1 and CDR2: SGHTA, FQGNSA. The CDR3 sequence is CASSLDTSGGTDTQYF. CDR3 nucleotide sequence: TGTGCCAGCAGCTTAGATACTAGCGGGGGCACAGATACGCAGTATTTT.

The chain is built from TRBV5-4 and TRBJ1-1; D uncertain. With 1 base removed from V and 0 bases from J, the gap between germline ends came to 16 bases. The CDR3 consists of 17 residues. Germline V CDR1 and CDR2: SGHNT, YYREEE (reference sequence). The CDR3 DNA reads as TGTGCCAGCAGCTTGATGGTAGGAGGGAACTTGAACACTGAAGCTTTCTTT. Translated, it gives CASSLMVGGNLNTEAFF. The whole variable domain, remainder taken from reference TRBV5-4 and TRBJ1-1, is ETGVTQSPTHLIKTRGQQVTLRCSSQSGHNTVSWYQQALGQGPQFIFQYYREEENGRGNFPPRFSGLQFPNYSSELNVNALELDDSALYLCASSLMVGGNLNTEAFFGQGTRLTVV.

This chain links TRBV30 with TRBJ1-2, with D perhaps matching TRBD1 (5 bases). Germline V gene sequence: CDR1 GTSNPN, CDR2 SVGIG (reference sequence). V lost 4 bases and J 2 bases, leaving 5 bases between the germline ends. The CDR3 sequence is 11 residues long. CDR3 in DNA: TGTGCCTGGACAGGGAACTATGGCTACACCTTC. Protein sequence: CAWTGNYGYTF.

The genes are TRBV28 and TRBJ1-1; D ambiguous. V lost 2 bases and J 10 bases, leaving 14 bases between the germline ends. The length of the CDR3 is 13 residues. Germline CDR1 MDHEN, CDR2 SYDVKM. CDR3: CASSLLTPPGAFF. CDR3 in DNA: TGTGCCAGCAGTTTACTTACCCCACCAGGAGCTTTCTTT.

The rearrangement uses TRBV3-1 (or the pseudogene TRBV3-2) and TRBJ1-5; D unclear. This CDR3 is built from 13 residues. Deletions cut 3 bases from V and 1 base from J, with 4 bases between. Germline loops: CDR1 LGHDT, CDR2 YNNKEL (reference sequence). CDR3: CASSHRSNQPQHF. CDR3 DNA: TGTGCCAGCAGCCACCGGAGCAATCAGCCCCAGCATTTT.

V usage is TRBV18 and J usage is TRBJ2-6, with D maybe TRBD1 (6 bases). The V and J ends lost 1 base and 5 bases respectively, with 21 bases between them. CDR1 and CDR2 (germline): KGHSH, LQKENI. The CDR3 runs to 19 residues. In DNA, the CDR3 is TGTGCCAGCTCACCACGTCAACCGACCGCAGGGGTGTGGGCCAACGTCCTGACTTTC. Translation: CASSPRQPTAGVWANVLTF.

The rearrangement links TRBV29-1 to TRBJ1-1; D may be TRBD1 (5 bases). Germline values: CDR1 SQVTM, CDR2 ANQGSEA. The CDR3 runs 14 residues. V was shortened by 4 bases and J by 1 base, with 13 bases between the two germline ends. The CDR3 DNA is TGCAGCGTTGCATATTCGACAGAGAACACTGAAGCTTTCTTT. Its translation: CSVAYSTENTEAFF.

As DNA, the CDR3 is TGCGCCAGCAGCAAGGGTGCTAGCGGGAACACAGATACGCAGTATTTT. Translation: CASSKGASGNTDTQYF. J is TRBJ2-3 and V is TRBV4-3; 9 bases are a match to TRBD2. The J segment lost 2 bases and the V segment lost 5 bases, leaving 8 bases of the junction unmatched. Germline V gene data show CDR1 as LGHNA and CDR2 as YSLEER. The CDR3 totals 16 residues.